The 20 T cell receptor beta chains below come from one sample, sequenced in a study of read filtering for tumor transcriptome and immune sequencing. Molecular barcoded adaptors covering alpha/delta and beta/gamma chains were used on roughly 400 ng RNA. MiXCR was run by TCRdb on the reads, yielding one entry per CDR3 protein. The repertoire holds about 130,000 distinct CDR3 sequences, 10% to 15% seen once, with roughly 9.6% in the top ten. The sequenced material came from a population of CD138-negative cells sorted from bone marrow. The receptors originated from a donor at least 40 years old with multiple myeloma.

This clonotype was observed many times. The CDR3 nucleotides read TGTGCCAGCAGTTTTCAGAGGAGCTCACCCCTCCACTTT. Its translation is CASSFQRSSPLHF. J is TRBJ1-6 and V is TRBV12-3 or TRBV12-4; no clear D. V lost 3 bases, J lost 10 bases, and 10 bases lay in between. This CDR3 contains 13 residues.

Ten or more counts support this clonotype. The chain has TRBV20-1 and TRBJ2-3, with D maybe TRBD2 (6 bases). Trimming stripped 2 bases from V and 9 bases from J, with 27 bases between. CDR3 length: 17 residues. Germline V gene lookup returns CDR1 DFQATT and CDR2 SNEGSKA (reference sequence). The CDR3 sequence: CSARLQTGTPGLATQYF. DNA of the CDR3: TGCAGTGCTAGACTCCAAACCGGGACTCCCGGGTTGGCAACGCAGTATTTT.

This clonotype came up many times. The chain combines TRBV6-2 or TRBV6-3 with TRBJ2-1; 7 nucleotides match TRBD2. Trimming removed 6 bases from V and 9 bases from J; junction bases left unmatched: 8. CDR3 length equals 13 residues. Germline assignment: CDR1 MNHEY and CDR2 SVGEGT. DNA of the CDR3: TGTGCCAGCAGGACGGGAGGTCGGGGTGAGCAGTTCTTC. This encodes CASRTGGRGEQFF.

The gene calls are TRBV20-1 and TRBJ2-5; D not resolved. The V end lost 7 bases, the J end lost 2 bases, and 2 bases lay between the germline ends. Looked up from germline, CDR1 is DFQATT and CDR2 is SNEGSKA (reference sequence). This CDR3 region has 9 residues. The CDR3 region has the DNA TGCAGTGTTCAAGAGACCCAGTACTTC. Translating it yields CSVQETQYF.

The table lists this clonotype with many counts. The J gene is TRBJ2-3, the V gene TRBV29-1; TRBD2 matches 12 bases. This CDR3 comprises 14 residues. Germline assignment: CDR1 SQVTM and CDR2 ANQGSEA. Trimming removed 5 bases from V and 1 base from J; junction bases left unmatched: 1. The CDR3 spells CSVRTSGGTDTQYF. CDR3 in DNA: TGCAGCGTTCGGACTAGCGGGGGCACAGATACGCAGTATTTT.

The table lists this clonotype with a few counts. This chain links TRBV2 with TRBJ2-2; 8 nucleotides line up with TRBD1. This CDR3 has 15 amino acids. Germline assignment: CDR1 SNHLY and CDR2 FYNNEI. Trimming took 4 bases from V and 7 from J; bases not matched to a gene: 8. The CDR3 sequence: CASSGDRPTLGELFF. The CDR3 DNA reads TGTGCCAGCAGTGGGGACAGGCCCACGCTCGGGGAGCTGTTTTTT.

This clonotype was detected only a few times. A junction boundary mismatches the germline segment, possibly from a read error. The chain carries TRBV4-2 and TRBJ2-7; TRBD2 matches at 10 bases. The length of the CDR3 is 16 residues. Germline V gives CDR1 LGHNA, CDR2 YNFKEQ. CDR3 sequence: CASSQGAGGPSYERYF. CDR3 nucleotide sequence: TGTGCCAGCAGCCAAGGAGCGGGAGGGCCCTCCTACGAGCGGTACTTC.

Only one count was recorded for this clonotype. A much larger clonotype is one base distant, so this may be a read error. V is TRBV29-1 and J is TRBJ2-3, with 7 bases identical to TRBD2. V was pared by 8 bases and J by 7 bases, with 12 bases of the junction left unmatched. Germline-derived CDR1 and CDR2 are SQVTM and ANQGSEA. This CDR3 is 13 amino acids long. CDR3 amino acids: CSFKCGSRNTQYF. CDR3 bases: TGCAGCTTCAAGTGCGGGAGTCGAAATACGCAGTATTTT.

This clonotype came up many times. The CDR3 region has the DNA TGCGCCAGCAGATCCCCCACAGGGGAAGAGACCCAGTACTTC. Translation: CASRSPTGEETQYF. The chain employs TRBV23-1 and TRBJ2-5; 7 nucleotides align to TRBD1. TRBV23-1 is designated an ORF whose function remains uncertain. The CDR3 has 14 amino acids. The V segment lost 6 bases and the J segment 3 bases; nucleotides outside the gene matches: 7.

In this sample, this clonotype turned up many times. This chain connects TRBV4-1 to TRBJ2-1; no definite D call. Trimming shortened V by 0 bases and J by 0 bases, and 9 bases separated the two germline ends. Per germline, CDR1 MGHRA and CDR2 YSYEKL. CDR3 size: 16 residues. CDR3 in DNA: TGCGCCAGCAGCCAAGATTGGAAAAGCTCCTACAATGAGCAGTTCTTC. This encodes CASSQDWKSSYNEQFF.

The table lists this clonotype with a few counts. The chain recombines TRBV10-3 with TRBJ1-2; D remains ambiguous. The V gene's germline CDR1 is ENHRY and CDR2 SYGVKD. The CDR3 consists of 14 residues. The germline V and J ends were trimmed by 2 bases and 3 bases, with 10 bases remaining between them. CDR3: CAISEKRVDYGYTF. In DNA form, the CDR3 reads TGTGCCATCAGTGAGAAGAGGGTCGACTATGGCTACACCTTC.

This clonotype was found many times. CDR3 coding DNA: TGTGCCAGCAGTTCCGATGGGGCCAACGTCCTGACTTTC. Protein: CASSSDGANVLTF. V and J are TRBV6-2 or TRBV6-3 and TRBJ2-6; no clear D gene. CDR1 MNHEY and CDR2 SVGEGT come from the germline V gene. V dropped 4 bases and J dropped 3 bases, with 4 bases sitting between them. The CDR3 is made up of 13 amino acids.

This clonotype came up many times. The V and J genes are TRBV28 and TRBJ2-1; TRBD2 might be the D (5 bases). V shed 1 base and J shed 3 bases, with 13 bases lying between them. The CDR3 consists of 16 residues. The V gene's germline CDR1 is MDHEN and CDR2 SYDVKM. The CDR3 sequence: CASSLSASSSYNEQFF. The CDR3 nucleotides read TGTGCCAGCAGTTTATCGGCTAGCAGTAGCTACAATGAGCAGTTCTTC.

This clonotype was counted ten times or more. The rearrangement joins TRBV6-5 to TRBJ1-4; D is unresolved. V lost 6 bases and J 5 bases, leaving 22 bases between the germline ends. The length of the CDR3 is 17 residues. CDR1 MNHEY and CDR2 SVGAGI come from the germline V gene. CDR3 nucleotide sequence: TGTGCCAGCAGCAACAAATTTATACTTAGCAAGAATGAAAAACTGTTTTTT. Translation: CASSNKFILSKNEKLFF.

The table lists this clonotype with a few counts. The gene calls are TRBV24-1 and TRBJ2-2, with D possibly TRBD1 on 6 matching bases. V lost 4 bases and J 2 bases, leaving 16 bases between the germline ends. The CDR3 covers 17 residues. Germline V gene data show CDR1 as KGHDR and CDR2 as SFDVKD. The CDR3 DNA follows: TGTGCCACCAGTGACCTGGGACACGCAACTAACACCGGGGAGCTGTTTTTT. It codes for CATSDLGHATNTGELFF.

Remarks on this clonotype: A much bigger clone sits one base away, suggesting this may be a read error. V is TRBV7-2 and J is TRBJ2-5; D might be TRBD1 (6 bases). Germline CDR1 is SGHTA and CDR2 is FQGNSA. The CDR3 is 14 residues long. CDR3 sequence: CASSYYRVEETQDF. Here the CDR3 DNA reads TGTGCCAGCAGCTATTACAGGGTTGAAGAGACCCAGGACTTC.

This clonotype was seen many times. The rearrangement joins TRBV29-1 to TRBJ2-3; 9 nucleotides align to TRBD2. This CDR3 has 15 amino acids. V gave up 2 bases and J gave up 3 bases; unmatched junction bases: 6. CDR1 and CDR2 (germline): SQVTM, ANQGSEA. CDR3 residues: CSVELAGVGTDTQYF. The CDR3 nucleotides are TGCAGCGTTGAATTAGCGGGAGTAGGGACAGATACGCAGTATTTT.

This clonotype occurred many times. This chain uses TRBV3-1 with TRBJ2-2, with D unresolved. Trimming cost V 1 base and J 2 bases, with 8 bases left between them. The CDR3 consists of 15 residues. CDR1 and CDR2 (germline): LGHDT, YNNKEL (reference sequence). The chain's CDR3 is CASSQGLDNTGELFF. The CDR3 coding sequence is TGTGCCAGCAGCCAAGGCCTAGACAACACCGGGGAGCTGTTTTTT.

Turning to this clonotype: A much larger clone differs from this one at a single base, so this may be a read error. The chain links TRBV4-1 to TRBJ2-2; 8 bases map to TRBD1. Germline CDR1 reads MGHRA; CDR2 reads YSYEKL. There are 15 residues in the CDR3. CDR3 in DNA: TGCGCCAGCAGCCAAGTGGGACAGGTCACCGGGGGGCTGTTTTTT. This encodes CASSQVGQVTGGLFF.

On this clonotype itself: A single base separates this from a much larger clone, so it may be a read error. The rearrangement joins TRBV27 to TRBJ1-5; D remains unclear. The CDR3 sequence is 15 residues long. Looked up from germline, CDR1 is MNHEY and CDR2 is SMNVEV (reference sequence). V lost 5 bases and J lost 4, with 15 bases in between. The CDR3 loop is CASSPFGSANQPQHF. The CDR3 DNA reads as TGTGCCAGCAGTCCCTTCGGCAGCGCAAATCAGCCCCAGCATTTT.